This T cell receptor (beta chain) was profiled in a study of cytomegalovirus exposure and HLA in healthy donors. Trimming removed 0 bases from V and 8 bases from J, with 12 bases in between. Germline V gives CDR1 SGHRS, CDR2 YFSETQ. The CDR3 length is 14 residues. Study-wide results and limits: Links to common viral pathogens appeared, in a later analysis, for several of the most significant clusters. High sensitivity and specificity were reportedly achieved when the classifier diagnosed cytomegalovirus status.

PCR amplification relied on 60 Vbeta primers (plus 13 Jbeta primers). The data were produced by immunoSEQ multiplex PCR, yet TCRdb's version contains in-frame clones alone and is incomplete. This table has 100,000 to 140,000 clones, 73% appearing once. Points on this clone: What it binds is unknown.

The receptor comes from a man aged 25-40 years in good health and CMV-seronegative. The chain has TRBV5-1 and TRBJ2-1; perhaps TRBD1 as D (5 bases). Sequenced: PBMCs. The CDR3 is CASSLAQGFYEQFF. CDR3 DNA sequence: TGCGCCAGCAGCTTGGCCCAGGGATTCTATGAGCAGTTCTTC. Using reference TRBV5-1 and TRBJ2-1 for the parts outside the CDR3, the full variable domain is KAGVTQTPRYLIKTRGQQVTLSCSPISGHRSVSWYQQTPGQGLQFLFEYFSETQRNKGNFPGRFSGRQFSNSRSEMNVSTLELGDSALYLCASSLAQGFYEQFFGPGTRLTVL.